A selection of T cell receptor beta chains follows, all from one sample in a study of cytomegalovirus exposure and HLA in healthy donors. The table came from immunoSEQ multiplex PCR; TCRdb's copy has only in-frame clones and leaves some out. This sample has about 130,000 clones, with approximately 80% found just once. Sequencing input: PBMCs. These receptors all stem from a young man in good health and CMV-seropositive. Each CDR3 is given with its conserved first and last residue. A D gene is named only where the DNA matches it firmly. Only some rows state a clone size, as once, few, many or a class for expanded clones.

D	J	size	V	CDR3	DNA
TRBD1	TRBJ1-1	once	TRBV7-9	CASSGTGGENTEAFF	TGTGCCAGCAGCGGAACAGGGGGTGAGAACACTGAAGCTTTCTTT
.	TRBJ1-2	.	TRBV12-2	CASRRWDRDLYNGYGYTF	TGTGCAAGTCGCCGGTGGGACAGGGACCTCTATAATGGCTATGGCTACACCTTC
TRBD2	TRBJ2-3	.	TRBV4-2	CASSQLTSGSTDTQYF	TGTGCCAGCAGCCAACTAACTAGCGGTAGCACAGATACGCAGTATTTT
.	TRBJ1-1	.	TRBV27	CASSLYRGTEAFF	TGTGCCAGCAGTTTATATAGGGGAACTGAAGCTTTCTTT
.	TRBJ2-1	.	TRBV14	CASSQDGIGGALEQFF	TGTGCCAGCAGCCAAGATGGAATTGGGGGGGCGCTTGAGCAGTTCTTC
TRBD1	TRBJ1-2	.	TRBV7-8	CASTQLPGQGTGGYTF	TGTGCCAGCACCCAACTACCGGGACAGGGAACGGGTGGCTACACCTTC
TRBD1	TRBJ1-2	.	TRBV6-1	CASARTGVWSVTF	TGTGCCAGCGCGAGGACAGGGGTATGGTCTGTTACCTTC
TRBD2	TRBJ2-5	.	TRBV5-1	CASSLAGANQETQYF	TGCGCCAGCAGTCTAGCGGGGGCGAACCAAGAGACCCAGTACTTC
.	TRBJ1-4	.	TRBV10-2	CASSVKGANEKLFF	TGCGCCAGCAGTGTAAAGGGAGCCAATGAAAAACTGTTTTTT
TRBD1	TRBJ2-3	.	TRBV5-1	CASSLFGTEGTDTQYF	TGCGCCAGCAGCTTATTCGGGACAGAGGGCACAGATACGCAGTATTTT
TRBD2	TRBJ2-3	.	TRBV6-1	CASYHGGGPDTQYF	TGTGCCAGCTACCACGGCGGGGGGCCAGATACGCAGTATTTT
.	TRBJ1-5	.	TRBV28	CASEDSGNQPQHF	TGTGCCAGTGAAGACAGCGGGAATCAGCCCCAGCATTTT
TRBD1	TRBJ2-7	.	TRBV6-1	CASSEGTGGPYEQYF	TGTGCCAGCAGTGAAGGGACAGGGGGCCCCTACGAGCAGTACTTC
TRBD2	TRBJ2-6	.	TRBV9	CASSVLQRGIRSGANGLTF	TGTGCCAGCAGCGTACTCCAGCGGGGGATAAGGTCTGGGGCCAACGGCCTGACTTTC
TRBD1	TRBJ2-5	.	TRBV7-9	CSSSSEGQGSRETQYF	TGTTCCAGCAGCTCAGAAGGACAGGGGAGCCGAGAGACCCAGTACTTC
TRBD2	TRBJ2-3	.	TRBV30	CACSPGTSGNTDTQYF	TGTGCCTGCAGTCCCGGGACTAGCGGGAACACAGATACGCAGTATTTT
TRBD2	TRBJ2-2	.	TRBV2	CASISGGPRGTGELFF	TGTGCCAGCATTAGCGGGGGACCCCGTGGCACCGGGGAGCTGTTTTTT
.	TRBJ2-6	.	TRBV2	CASSEVRGLSRGANVLTF	TGTGCCAGCAGTGAGGTTCGAGGGTTAAGTCGTGGGGCCAACGTCCTGACTTTC
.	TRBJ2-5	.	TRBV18	CASSLGTPEETQYF	TGTGCCAGCTCACTGGGGACACCAGAAGAGACCCAGTACTTC
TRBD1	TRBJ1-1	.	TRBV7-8	CASSLEPGQGGAFF	TGTGCCAGCAGCTTAGAACCGGGACAGGGAGGAGCTTTCTTT
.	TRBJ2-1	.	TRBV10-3	CAIRESFEDNEQFF	TGTGCCATCAGGGAATCCTTCGAGGACAATGAGCAGTTCTTC
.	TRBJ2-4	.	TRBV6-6	CASSHPGWAKNIQYF	TGTGCCAGCAGCCACCCGGGGTGGGCCAAAAACATTCAGTACTTC
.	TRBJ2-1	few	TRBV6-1	CASSERTQGYNEQFF	TGTGCCAGCAGTGAAAGGACCCAGGGGTACAATGAGCAGTTCTTC
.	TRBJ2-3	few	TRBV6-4	CASSERGTDTQYF	TGTGCCAGCAGTGAGCGGGGCACAGATACGCAGTATTTT
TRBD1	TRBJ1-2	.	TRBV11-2	CASSKGQVPNYGYTF	TGTGCCAGCAGCAAAGGACAGGTCCCTAACTATGGCTACACCTTC